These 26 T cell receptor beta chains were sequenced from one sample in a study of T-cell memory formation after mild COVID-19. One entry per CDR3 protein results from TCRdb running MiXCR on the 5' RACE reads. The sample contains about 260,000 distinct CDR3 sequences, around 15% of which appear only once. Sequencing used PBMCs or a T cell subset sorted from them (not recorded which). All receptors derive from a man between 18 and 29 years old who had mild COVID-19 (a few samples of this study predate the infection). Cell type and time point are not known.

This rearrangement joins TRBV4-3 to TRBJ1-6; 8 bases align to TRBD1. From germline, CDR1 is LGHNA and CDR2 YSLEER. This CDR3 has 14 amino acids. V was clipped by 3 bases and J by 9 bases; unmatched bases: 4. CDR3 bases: TGCGCCAGCAGCCAGGACAGGGCAGTTTCACCCCTCCACTTT. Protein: CASSQDRAVSPLHF.

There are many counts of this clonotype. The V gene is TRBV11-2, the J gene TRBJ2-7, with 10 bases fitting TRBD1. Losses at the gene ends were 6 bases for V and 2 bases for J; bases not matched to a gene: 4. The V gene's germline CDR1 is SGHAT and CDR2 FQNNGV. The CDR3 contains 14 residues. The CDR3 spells CASRPDRGAYEQYF. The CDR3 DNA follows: TGTGCCAGCAGGCCGGACAGGGGGGCCTACGAGCAGTACTTC.

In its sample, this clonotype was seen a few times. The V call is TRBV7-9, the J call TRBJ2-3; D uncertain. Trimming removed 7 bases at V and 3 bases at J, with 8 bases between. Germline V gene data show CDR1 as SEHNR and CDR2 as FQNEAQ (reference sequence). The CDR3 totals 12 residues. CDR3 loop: CASIGRTDTQYF. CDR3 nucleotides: TGTGCCAGCATCGGGCGTACAGATACGCAGTATTTT.

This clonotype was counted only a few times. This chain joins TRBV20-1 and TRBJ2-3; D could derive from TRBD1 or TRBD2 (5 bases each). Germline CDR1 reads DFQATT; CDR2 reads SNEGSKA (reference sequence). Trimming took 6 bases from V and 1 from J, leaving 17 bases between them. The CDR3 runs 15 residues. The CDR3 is CSAPGPTRGTDTQYF. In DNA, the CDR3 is TGCAGTGCCCCGGGACCCACAAGGGGCACAGATACGCAGTATTTT.

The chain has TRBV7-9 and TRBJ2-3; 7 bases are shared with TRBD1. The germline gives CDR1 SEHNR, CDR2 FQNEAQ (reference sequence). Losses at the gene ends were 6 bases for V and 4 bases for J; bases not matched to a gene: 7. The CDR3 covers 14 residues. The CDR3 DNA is TGTGCCAGCAGAGATACCACAGGGGCAGATACGCAGTATTTT. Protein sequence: CASRDTTGADTQYF.

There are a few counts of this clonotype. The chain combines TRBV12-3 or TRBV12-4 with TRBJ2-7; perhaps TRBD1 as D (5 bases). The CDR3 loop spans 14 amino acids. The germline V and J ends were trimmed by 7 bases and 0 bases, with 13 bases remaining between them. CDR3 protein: CASTTLDSSYEQYF. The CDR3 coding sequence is TGTGCCAGCACCACCCTAGACAGCTCCTACGAGCAGTACTTC.

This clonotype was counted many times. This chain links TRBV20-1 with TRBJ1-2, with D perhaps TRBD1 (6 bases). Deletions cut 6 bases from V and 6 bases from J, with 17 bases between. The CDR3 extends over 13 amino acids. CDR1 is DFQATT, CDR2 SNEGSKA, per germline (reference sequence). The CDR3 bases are TGCAGTGCATCCACAGGGTTGGCGGATGGCTACACCTTC. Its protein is CSASTGLADGYTF.

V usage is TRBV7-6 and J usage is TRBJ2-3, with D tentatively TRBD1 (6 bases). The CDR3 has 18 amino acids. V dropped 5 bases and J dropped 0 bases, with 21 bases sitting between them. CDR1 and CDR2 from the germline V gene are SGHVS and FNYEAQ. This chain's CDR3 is CASSVTQEDSASTDTQYF. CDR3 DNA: TGTGCCAGCAGCGTAACCCAAGAGGACAGCGCTAGCACAGATACGCAGTATTTT.

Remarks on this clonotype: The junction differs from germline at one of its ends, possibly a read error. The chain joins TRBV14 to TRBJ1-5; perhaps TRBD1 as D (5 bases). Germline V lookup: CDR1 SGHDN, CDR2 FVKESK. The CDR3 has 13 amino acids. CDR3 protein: CASPTDSNQPRHF. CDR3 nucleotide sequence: TGTGCCAGCCCGACAGATAGCAATCAGCCCCGGCATTTT.

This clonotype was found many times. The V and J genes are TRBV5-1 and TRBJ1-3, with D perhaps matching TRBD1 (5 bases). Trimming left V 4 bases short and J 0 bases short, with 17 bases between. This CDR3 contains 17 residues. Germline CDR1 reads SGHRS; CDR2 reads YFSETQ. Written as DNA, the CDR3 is TGCGCCAGCAGCCTACAGGATTGGGGTCACTCTGGAAACACCATATATTTT. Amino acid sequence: CASSLQDWGHSGNTIYF.

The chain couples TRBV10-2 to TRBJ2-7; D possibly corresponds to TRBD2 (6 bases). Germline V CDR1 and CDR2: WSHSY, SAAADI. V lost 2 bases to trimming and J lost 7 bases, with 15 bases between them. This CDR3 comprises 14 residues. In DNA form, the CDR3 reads TGCGCCAGCAGTGAGACCAGTGGGGACTCAGAGCAGTACTTC. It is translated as CASSETSGDSEQYF.

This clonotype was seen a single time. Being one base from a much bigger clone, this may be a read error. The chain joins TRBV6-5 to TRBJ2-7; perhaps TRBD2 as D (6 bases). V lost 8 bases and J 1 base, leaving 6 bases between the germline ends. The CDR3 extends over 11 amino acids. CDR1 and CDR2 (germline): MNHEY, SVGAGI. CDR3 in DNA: TGTGCCAGCGGGGGGTCCTACGAGCAGTACTTC. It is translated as CASGGSYEQYF.

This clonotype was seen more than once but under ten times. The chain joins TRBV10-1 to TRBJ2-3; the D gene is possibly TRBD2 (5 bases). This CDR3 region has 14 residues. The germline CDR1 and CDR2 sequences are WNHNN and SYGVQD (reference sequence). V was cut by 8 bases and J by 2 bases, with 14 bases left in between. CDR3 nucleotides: TGCGCCAGCTCTAGGGCGGGTGCCACAGATACGCAGTATTTT. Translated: CASSRAGATDTQYF.

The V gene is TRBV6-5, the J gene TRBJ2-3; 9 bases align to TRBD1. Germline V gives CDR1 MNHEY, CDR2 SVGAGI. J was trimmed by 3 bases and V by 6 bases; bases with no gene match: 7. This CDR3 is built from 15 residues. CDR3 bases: TGTGCCAGCAGATCACCCGGGACAGGGACAGATACGCAGTATTTT. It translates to CASRSPGTGTDTQYF.

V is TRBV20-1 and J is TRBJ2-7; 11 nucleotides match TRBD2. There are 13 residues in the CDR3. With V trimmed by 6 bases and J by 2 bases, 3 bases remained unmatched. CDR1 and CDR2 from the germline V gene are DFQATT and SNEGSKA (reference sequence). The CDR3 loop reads CSAHSGGAYEQYV. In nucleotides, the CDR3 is TGCAGTGCCCATAGCGGGGGGGCCTACGAGCAGTACGTC.

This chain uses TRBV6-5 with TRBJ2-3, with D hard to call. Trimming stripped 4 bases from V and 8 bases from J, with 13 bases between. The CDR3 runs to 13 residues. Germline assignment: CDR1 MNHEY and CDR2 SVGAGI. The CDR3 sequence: CASSSPWWGTQYF. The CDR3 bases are TGTGCCAGCAGTTCCCCGTGGTGGGGTACGCAGTATTTT.

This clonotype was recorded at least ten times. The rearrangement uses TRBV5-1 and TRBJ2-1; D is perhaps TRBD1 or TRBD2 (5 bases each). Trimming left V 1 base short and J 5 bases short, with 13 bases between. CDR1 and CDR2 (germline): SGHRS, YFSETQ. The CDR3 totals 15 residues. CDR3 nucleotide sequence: TGCGCCAGCAGCTTGATGGGACCCGCGAACAATGAGCAGTTCTTC. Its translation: CASSLMGPANNEQFF. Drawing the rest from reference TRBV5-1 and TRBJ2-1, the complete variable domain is KAGVTQTPRYLIKTRGQQVTLSCSPISGHRSVSWYQQTPGQGLQFLFEYFSETQRNKGNFPGRFSGRQFSNSRSEMNVSTLELGDSALYLCASSLMGPANNEQFFGPGTRLTVL.

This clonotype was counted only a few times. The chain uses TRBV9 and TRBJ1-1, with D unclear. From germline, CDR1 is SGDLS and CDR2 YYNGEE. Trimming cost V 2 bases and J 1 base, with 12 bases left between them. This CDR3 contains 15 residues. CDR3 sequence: CASSVILGGNTEAFF. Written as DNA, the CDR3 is TGTGCCAGCAGCGTTATCCTGGGAGGGAACACTGAAGCTTTCTTT.

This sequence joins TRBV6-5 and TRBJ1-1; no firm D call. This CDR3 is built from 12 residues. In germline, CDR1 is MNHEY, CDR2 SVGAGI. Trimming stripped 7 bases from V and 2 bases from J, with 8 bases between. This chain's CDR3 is CASKRENTEAFF. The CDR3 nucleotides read TGTGCCAGCAAGAGGGAAAACACTGAAGCTTTCTTT.

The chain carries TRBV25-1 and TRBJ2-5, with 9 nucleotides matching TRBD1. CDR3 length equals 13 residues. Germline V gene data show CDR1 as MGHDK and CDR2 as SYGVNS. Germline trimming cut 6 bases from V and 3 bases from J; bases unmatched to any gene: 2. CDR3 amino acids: CASSGQGKETQYF. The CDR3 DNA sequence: TGTGCCAGCAGCGGACAGGGGAAAGAGACCCAGTACTTC.

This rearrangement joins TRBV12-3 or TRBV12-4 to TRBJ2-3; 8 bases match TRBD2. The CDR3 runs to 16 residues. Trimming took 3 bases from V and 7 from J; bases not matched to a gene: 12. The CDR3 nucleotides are TGTGCCAGCAGTTTTCCGAGCGGGGGCCACCTCAATACGCAGTATTTT. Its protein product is CASSFPSGGHLNTQYF.

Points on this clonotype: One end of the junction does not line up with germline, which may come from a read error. CDR3 DNA sequence: TGTGCAAGCAGCTACAGGAACCCTAGCACAGATACGCAGTATTTT. As protein: CASSYRNPSTDTQYF. This chain joins TRBV7-2 and TRBJ2-3, with a possible D match to TRBD1 (5 bases). Germline-derived CDR1 and CDR2 are SGHTA and FQGNSA. This CDR3 region has 15 residues.

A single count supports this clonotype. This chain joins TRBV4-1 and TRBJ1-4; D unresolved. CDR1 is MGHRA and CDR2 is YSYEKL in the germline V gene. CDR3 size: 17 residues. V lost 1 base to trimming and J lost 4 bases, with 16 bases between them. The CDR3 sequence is CASSQVLYESNNEKLFF. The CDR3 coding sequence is TGCGCCAGCAGCCAAGTTTTGTACGAAAGCAATAATGAAAAACTGTTTTTT.

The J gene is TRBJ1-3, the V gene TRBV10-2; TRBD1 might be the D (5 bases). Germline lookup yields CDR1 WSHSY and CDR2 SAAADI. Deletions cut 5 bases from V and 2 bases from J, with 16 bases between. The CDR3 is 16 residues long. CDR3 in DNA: TGCGCCAGCAGTCCTTACACTCCGGGGGCTGGAAACACCATATATTTT. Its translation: CASSPYTPGAGNTIYF.

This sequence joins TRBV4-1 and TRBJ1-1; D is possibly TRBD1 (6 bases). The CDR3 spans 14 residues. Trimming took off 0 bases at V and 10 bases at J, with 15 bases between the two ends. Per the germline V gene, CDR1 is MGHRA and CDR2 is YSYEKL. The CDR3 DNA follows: TGCGCCAGCAGCCAAGAACGGGGGGCCCGACGAGCTTTCTTT. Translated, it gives CASSQERGARRAFF.

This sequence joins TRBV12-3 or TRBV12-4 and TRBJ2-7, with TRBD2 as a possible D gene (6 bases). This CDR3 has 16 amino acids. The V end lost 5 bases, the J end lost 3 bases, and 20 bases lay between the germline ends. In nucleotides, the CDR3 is TGTGCCAGCAGTAGTATCCTTGGGGGGACCTTCTACGAGCAGTACTTC. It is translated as CASSSILGGTFYEQYF.